This TCR beta chain was documented in a study of blood T cell repertoires in COVID-19. About the research overall: Acute and convalescent COVID-19 samples came from the United States, Italy and Spain. Sources were T cells, B-cell-depleted T cells, or PBMCs; the material itself was cDNA or gDNA.

Seattle patients were enrolled while actively infected and followed longitudinally. In the authors' methods: Quantification of nucleated cells was approximated via reference gene primer amplification. The repertoire was sequenced with immunoSEQ multiplex PCR; TCRdb's copy has only in-frame clones and lacks some. V, J and clone size are those of that table, while D and trimming were read from the DNA. Among hundreds of thousands of clones listed, 80% to 90% were seen once. The CDR3 consists of 15 residues. With V trimmed by 4 bases and J by 8 bases, 7 bases remained unmatched. Looked up from germline, CDR1 is SGHTA and CDR2 is FQGNSA.

The TCR originated in an older woman with COVID-19, enrolled during active disease. The chain has TRBV7-2 and TRBJ2-2; 10 bases agree with TRBD2. What was sequenced was peripheral blood. CDR3 amino acids: CASSSPLAGRGELFF. As DNA, the CDR3 is TGTGCCAGCAGCTCCCCACTAGCGGGGCGGGGGGAGCTGTTTTTT.